This T cell receptor beta chain was recovered during a study of T cells in localized non-small cell lung cancer. Points from the study as a whole: Overall survival was longer when the density of T cells in the blood was higher. Clonality of T cells reached its maximum in uninvolved adjacent lung, surpassing tumor. As only one tumor region underwent sequencing, heterogeneity remains possible.

The CDR3 has 15 residues. Germline V gene lookup returns CDR1 MNHEY and CDR2 SVGAGI. V was pared by 0 bases and J by 4 bases, with 12 bases between. Method: immunoSEQ multiplex PCR; TCRdb's copy keeps in-frame clones and lacks some. The data hold 7,500 to 10,000 clones, with roughly 91% observed a single time. Notes on this clone: Its matching antigen is unknown.

J is TRBJ1-2 and V is TRBV6-5; D is unresolved. The clonotype originates from a male donor aged 60 or over with stage III squamous cell lung carcinoma. Sequences were derived from peripheral blood, sampled before any cancer treatment. CDR3 sequence: CASSYSKSLFYGYTF. The CDR3 DNA sequence: TGTGCCAGCAGTTACTCGAAATCTTTATTCTATGGCTACACCTTC.